Listed below are T cell receptor beta chains from one sample, sequenced in a study of T cell clonotyping in hematopoietic cell transplantation. Profiled with immunoSEQ multiplex PCR; TCRdb holds only in-frame clones, not every one. The table has about 12,000 clones, roughly nine tenths seen once. The sample consisted of peripheral blood mononuclear cells. All receptors derive from a human donor who either received an allogeneic hematopoietic cell transplant for a myeloid malignancy or was a related donor (not recorded which). Some clones in this sample may be carry-over from other donors' samples. CDR3s include the opening cysteine and the closing phenylalanine or tryptophan. The order of the fields is CDR3 length, D gene, V gene, clone size, J gene, CDR3 protein, CDR3 DNA. D genes are given only for firm matches. Size tells how often a clone was seen (once, few, many) or the class of an expanded clone, and some rows leave it out.

>17|-|TRBV11-2|once|TRBJ1-2
CASSLWNRAPPNYGYTF
TGTGCCAGCAGCTTATGGAACAGGGCCCCTCCTAACTATGGCTACACCTTC
>17|TRBD2|TRBV11-2|-|TRBJ2-2
CASSLEGGGTNTGELFF
TGTGCCAGCAGCTTAGAGGGGGGGGGAACCAACACCGGGGAGCTGTTTTTT
>14|-|TRBV19|-|TRBJ2-1
CASSIDLGLGEQFF
TGTGCCAGTAGTATAGATCTAGGACTCGGGGAGCAGTTCTTC
>14|-|TRBV4-3|-|TRBJ2-5
CASSQGGREETQYF
TGCGCCAGCAGCCAAGGGGGGCGAGAGGAGACCCAGTACTTC
>11|-|TRBV19|-|TRBJ1-1
CASIFSDEAFF
TGTGCCAGTATCTTCAGCGATGAAGCTTTCTTT
>15|-|TRBV2|-|TRBJ1-1
CASTASATANTEAFF
TGTGCCAGCACCGCCTCCGCGACAGCAAACACTGAAGCTTTCTTT
>16|TRBD2|TRBV2|-|TRBJ2-5
CASSEPNLAVQETQYF
TGTGCCAGCAGTGAACCGAACCTAGCGGTCCAAGAGACCCAGTACTTC
>15|-|TRBV19|once|TRBJ1-2
CASSPNRGGDYGYTF
TGTGCCAGTAGTCCCAACCGGGGGGGGGACTATGGCTACACCTTC
>12|-|TRBV6-6|-|TRBJ1-1
CASSQGNTEAFF
TGTGCCAGCAGTCAGGGTAACACTGAAGCTTTCTTT
>13|TRBD1|TRBV5-1|-|TRBJ2-7
CASSQDRAREQYF
TGCGCCAGCAGCCAGGACAGGGCGAGGGAGCAGTACTTC
>18|-|TRBV4-2|-|TRBJ1-3
CASSQEDRDTFSGNTIYF
TGTGCCAGCAGCCAAGAAGACCGGGACACATTCTCTGGAAACACCATATATTTT
>13|-|TRBV27|-|TRBJ2-3
CASSLMGPDTQYF
TGTGCCAGCAGTTTGATGGGTCCAGATACGCAGTATTTT
>15|TRBD1|TRBV19|-|TRBJ1-6
CASSTTRTDRATLHF
TGTGCCAGTAGTACCACCCGGACGGACAGGGCAACCCTCCACTTT
>15|TRBD1|TRBV25-1|-|TRBJ1-1
CASSEQQGVNTEAFF
TGTGCCAGCAGTGAACAACAGGGGGTGAACACTGAAGCTTTCTTT
>13|TRBD1|TRBV7-2|-|TRBJ1-2
CASSFGTARGYTF
TGTGCCAGCAGCTTCGGGACAGCCCGGGGCTACACCTTC
>14|-|TRBV10-1|-|TRBJ2-5
CASSEDRTQETQYF
TGCGCCAGCAGTGAGGACAGAACCCAAGAGACCCAGTACTTC
>17|-|TRBV7-6|-|TRBJ1-6
CASSSTVLSSYNSPLHF
TGTGCCAGCAGTTCGACAGTCCTCAGCTCCTATAATTCACCCCTCCACTTT
>12|-|TRBV5-1|-|TRBJ2-1
CASSLDNGEQFF
TGCGCCAGCAGCTTGGATAACGGTGAGCAGTTCTTC
>15|-|TRBV9|-|TRBJ1-3
CASSVGQFSGNTIYF
TGTGCCAGCAGCGTAGGGCAGTTCTCTGGAAACACCATATATTTT
>14|TRBD2|TRBV6-5|once|TRBJ2-7
CASRRGVNDYEQYF
TGTGCCAGCAGGCGGGGGGTCAATGACTACGAGCAGTACTTC
>14|-|TRBV6-6|few|TRBJ1-2
CASSPTFGGAGYTF
TGTGCCAGCAGCCCCACTTTTGGAGGTGCGGGCTACACCTTC
>13|TRBD2|TRBV4-1|-|TRBJ2-5
CASSQAGGETQYF
TGCGCCAGCAGCCAAGCCGGGGGGGAGACCCAGTACTTC
>13|-|TRBV11-3|-|TRBJ2-2
CASSWGDTGELFF
TGTGCCAGCAGTTGGGGGGACACCGGGGAGCTGTTTTTT
>14|-|TRBV10-3|-|TRBJ1-5
CAIPPTPWVQPQHF
TGTGCCATCCCGCCGACACCCTGGGTCCAGCCCCAGCATTTT
>14|TRBD1|TRBV2|-|TRBJ1-1
CASSKTGVGTEAFF
TGTGCCAGCAGTAAGACAGGGGTTGGGACTGAAGCTTTCTTT
>16|-|TRBV19|-|TRBJ2-1
CASSLRDLSSYNEQFF
TGTGCCAGTAGTCTCCGGGACCTGAGCTCCTACAATGAGCAGTTCTTC
>15|-|TRBV25-1|-|TRBJ1-1
CASTNTGRLGTEAFF
TGTGCCAGCACCAACACAGGGAGGCTGGGGACTGAAGCTTTCTTT
>17|TRBD2|TRBV4-1|-|TRBJ2-5
CASSPGTSGGARETQYF
TGCGCCAGCAGCCCGGGGACTAGCGGGGGGGCCCGAGAGACCCAGTACTTC
>16|-|TRBV6-6|once|TRBJ2-7
CASIAGEGGASYEQYF
TGTGCCAGCATTGCCGGCGAGGGGGGGGCATCCTACGAGCAGTACTTC
>15|TRBD2|TRBV7-8|-|TRBJ2-3
CASSATGGFTDTQYF
TGTGCCAGCAGCGCGACGGGGGGGTTCACAGATACGCAGTATTTT
>18|-|TRBV9|-|TRBJ1-2
CASSVGLGSGKGNYGYTF
TGTGCCAGCAGCGTAGGTTTGGGATCGGGGAAAGGTAACTATGGCTACACCTTC
>14|-|TRBV27|once|TRBJ2-7
CASSFVGSSYEQYF
TGTGCCAGCAGTTTCGTCGGCAGCTCCTACGAGCAGTACTTC
>18|-|TRBV9|-|TRBJ1-3
CASSVDVIAGSSGNTIYF
TGTGCCAGCAGCGTAGACGTCATAGCTGGTAGTTCTGGAAACACCATATATTTT
>13|-|TRBV4-2|-|TRBJ2-7
CASSRRGEREQYF
TGTGCCAGCAGCCGGAGGGGAGAGAGGGAGCAGTACTTC
>14|-|TRBV6-4|-|TRBJ2-7
CASSGGHSPYEQYF
TGTGCCAGCAGTGGGGGACATTCTCCGTACGAGCAGTACTTC
>14|TRBD2|TRBV7-2|once|TRBJ2-5
CASSPGTTQETQYF
TGTGCCAGCAGCCCCGGGACTACACAAGAGACCCAGTACTTC
>18|-|TRBV9|-|TRBJ1-2
CASSVNSGQDVSFYGYTF
TGTGCCAGCAGCGTTAATTCCGGACAAGACGTCTCGTTCTATGGCTACACCTTC